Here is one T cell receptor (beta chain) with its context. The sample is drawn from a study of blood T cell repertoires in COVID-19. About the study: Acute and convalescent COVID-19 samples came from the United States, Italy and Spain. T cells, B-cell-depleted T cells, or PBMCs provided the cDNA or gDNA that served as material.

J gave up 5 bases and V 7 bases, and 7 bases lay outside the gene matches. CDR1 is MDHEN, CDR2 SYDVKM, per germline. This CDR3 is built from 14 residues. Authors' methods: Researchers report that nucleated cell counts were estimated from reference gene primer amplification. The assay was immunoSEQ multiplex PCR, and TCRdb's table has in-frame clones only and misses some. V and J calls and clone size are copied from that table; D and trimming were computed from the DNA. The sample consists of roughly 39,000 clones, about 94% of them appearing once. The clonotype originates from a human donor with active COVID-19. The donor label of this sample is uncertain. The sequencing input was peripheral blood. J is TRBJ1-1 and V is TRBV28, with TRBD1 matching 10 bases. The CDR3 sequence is CASKPGQGSTEAFF. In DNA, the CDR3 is TGTGCCAGCAAACCGGGACAGGGGAGTACTGAAGCTTTCTTT.